This T cell receptor (beta chain) was retrieved from a study of beta chain features in type 1 diabetes. Reverse transcribing all isolated RNA meant expressed TCRB transcripts were sequenced. An average about 3.8 million reads came from naive, central memory and regulatory T cell samples. The data were produced by immunoSEQ multiplex PCR, yet TCRdb's version contains in-frame clones alone and is incomplete. In the table there are tens of thousands of clones, over 40% of which are singletons. Study-level results: The naive, central memory and Treg TCRB repertoires of patients appeared to be more similar to one another than those of healthy donors. Shorter TCRB CDR3s, moderately but significantly so, marked every one of the four CD4+ subsets in Type 1 diabetes patients.

This CDR3 is 18 amino acids long. Unmatched junction bases numbered 6, after V lost 0 bases and J lost 0 bases. Germline V gene data show CDR1 as KGHSH and CDR2 as LQKENI. Comment on this clone: No antigen is known for it.

One heparinised blood draw averaging around 100 mL was given by each donor. Each of the CD4+ naive, central memory, regulatory and stem cell-like memory populations was sorted via CD45RO/CCR7/CD25/CD127/CD95/CD27. Sample: Tregs from blood. The chain combines TRBV18 with TRBJ2-2, with TRBD2 identical over 8 bases. The sequence came from a young man with type 1 diabetes. This CDR3 is CASSPPEVAGSNTGELFF. Written as DNA, the CDR3 is TGTGCCAGCTCACCACCAGAGGTAGCGGGATCGAACACCGGGGAGCTGTTTTTT. Variable domain in full (rest from reference TRBV18 and TRBJ2-2): NAGVMQNPRHLVRRRGQEARLRCSPMKGHSHVYWYRQLPEEGLKFMVYLQKENIIDESGMPKERFSAEFPKEGPSILRIQQVVRGDSAAYFCASSPPEVAGSNTGELFFGEGSRLTVL.